The rows below give T cell receptor beta chains drawn from one sample of a study of Graves' ophthalmopathy and Graves' hyperthyroidism. TCRdb independently ran MiXCR on the multiplex PCR reads; one entry per CDR3 protein. Among a few hundred thousand distinct CDR3 sequences listed, 15% were seen once. The sequenced sample was peripheral blood. The source is a woman aged 18-29 years with stable Graves' hyperthyroidism. Each CDR3 is given with its conserved first and last residue. The D gene is left open where the match is weak. Part of the rows lack a size; the others show once, few, many or a class for expanded clones.

V gene	J gene	clone size	D gene	CDR3 DNA	CDR3 protein
TRBV13	TRBJ2-5	many	TRBD2	TGTGCCAGCAGCTTAGGGACTAGCGGGGGTGAGAAAGAGACCCAGTACTTC	CASSLGTSGGEKETQYF
TRBV7-9	TRBJ2-2	NA	NA	TGTGCCAGCAGCTTAGGGCAGGAAACCGGGGAGCTGTGTTTT	CASSLGQETGELCF
TRBV27	TRBJ1-5	many	TRBD1	TGTGCCACCCTTGGACAGGGGGGACAGCCCCAGCATTTT	CATLGQGGQPQHF
TRBV7-2	TRBJ1-5	NA	NA	TGTGCCAGCAGCTTAAGGAATTGGGACCAGCCCCAGCATTTT	CASSLRNWDQPQHF
TRBV19	TRBJ1-2	many	NA	TGTGCCAGTTGGCGGGGGGCCGATGGCTACACCTTC	CASWRGADGYTF
TRBV20-1	TRBJ1-1	many	TRBD1	TGCAGTGCTCACAGGGGGCTAAACACTGAAGCTTTCTTT	CSAHRGLNTEAFF
TRBV4-2	TRBJ2-7	many	NA	TGTGCCAGCAGCCAAGGAGGGGCGCTCGCGGGAAACGAGCAGTACTTC	CASSQGGALAGNEQYF
TRBV7-9	TRBJ1-2	NA	NA	TGTGCCAGCAGCTTAGCGCCAGACCCCTATGGCTACACCTTC	CASSLAPDPYGYTF
TRBV6-5	TRBJ2-3	many	NA	TGTGCCAGCAGTTACACGGGGACGGCCTCCACAGATACGCAGTATTTT	CASSYTGTASTDTQYF
TRBV7-9	TRBJ1-1	many	NA	TGTGCCAGCAGCTTAGCAGTCGGCGGCACTGAAGCTTTCTTT	CASSLAVGGTEAFF
TRBV20-1	TRBJ2-7	many	NA	TGCAGTGCTAGGAGGGAAGGAGGGGCCTACGAGCAGTACTTC	CSARREGGAYEQYF
TRBV11-2	TRBJ1-1	many	NA	TGTGCCAGCAGATCTAATCGGGGAGGCACTGAAGCTTTCTTT	CASRSNRGGTEAFF
TRBV6-2/TRBV6-3	TRBJ2-2	few	TRBD2	TGTGCCAGCAACTCCCCGGGGCGGGGGGGCCGCGTCACCGGGGAGCTGTTTTTT	CASNSPGRGGRVTGELFF
TRBV19	TRBJ1-5	many	NA	TGTGCCAGTAGTATAGAATCACTACCTCGGCCAGGGAAGGTGGTTGGGGATCAGCCCCAGCATTTT	CASSIESLPRPGKVVGDQPQHF
TRBV6-1	TRBJ2-5	NA	TRBD2	TGTGCCAGCAGTGAAGATAGCGGGGGGGCCAAGACCCAGTACTTC	CASSEDSGGAKTQYF
TRBV19	TRBJ1-5	NA	TRBD1	TGTGCCAGTAGTATGATGGTGGGGCAGGGGGTCAGTCAGCCCCAGCATTTT	CASSMMVGQGVSQPQHF
TRBV6-2/TRBV6-3	TRBJ2-2	many	TRBD2	TGTGCCAGCAGTGACGGCACTAGCGGGGCGAACACCGGGGAGCTGTTTTTT	CASSDGTSGANTGELFF
TRBV5-1	TRBJ2-5	once	NA	TGCGCCAGCAGCGCGACCGACAGCCTGGGAGAGACCCAGTACTTC	CASSATDSLGETQYF
TRBV6-2/TRBV6-3	TRBJ2-2	many	NA	TGTGCCAGCAGTTACCGTCCGGGAAAGTCGTTCGGGGAGCTGTTTTTT	CASSYRPGKSFGELFF
TRBV28	TRBJ2-7	many	NA	TGTGCCAGCAGTTTTGGGGACGGCTCCTACGAGCAGTACTTC	CASSFGDGSYEQYF
TRBV2	TRBJ2-7	many	NA	TGTGCCAGCAGGGGGGCATATCCGCAGTACTTC	CASRGAYPQYF
TRBV6-5	TRBJ1-1	many	NA	TGTGCCAGCAGTTACCGTCGCGCTTTCTTT	CASSYRRAFF
TRBV20-1	TRBJ2-7	many	NA	TGCAGTGCTAGAGTTAGGTTACTGAGCTCCTACGAGCAGTACTTC	CSARVRLLSSYEQYF
TRBV6-4	TRBJ1-2	once	TRBD1	TGTGCCAGCAGGCCCACGACAGGGGGCTTCTATGGCTACACCTTC	CASRPTTGGFYGYTF
TRBV7-2	TRBJ2-4	NA	NA	TGTGCCAGCAGCTCCTATGCTGCGGGGGCCAAAAACATTCAGTACTTC	CASSSYAAGAKNIQYF
TRBV12-3/TRBV12-4	TRBJ1-6	many	NA	TGTGCCAGCAGCATTCGGGGGGGCGGGAATTCACCCCTCCACTTT	CASSIRGGGNSPLHF
TRBV25-1	TRBJ2-6	many	NA	TGTGCCAGCAGTGAATATCGGGGATCTGGGGCCAACGTCCTGACTTTC	CASSEYRGSGANVLTF
TRBV12-3/TRBV12-4	TRBJ2-5	many	NA	TGTGCCAGCAGCTTAAGGTTGGGAGAGACCCAGTACTTC	CASSLRLGETQYF
TRBV11-2	TRBJ1-6	many	NA	TGTGCCAGCAGCCCGCTGGGTCGTTCACCCCTCCACTTT	CASSPLGRSPLHF
TRBV9	TRBJ2-5	few	NA	TGTGCCAGCAGCTCCCTGGACGGAAACCAAGAGACCCAGTACTTC	CASSSLDGNQETQYF
TRBV19	TRBJ1-2	many	TRBD1	TGTGCCAGTAGTATAGATCGTGGCGGGACAGTCAGTGGCTACACCTTC	CASSIDRGGTVSGYTF
TRBV2	TRBJ1-1	many	TRBD1	TGTGCCAGCAGTGCCGACAGGGGTAGGATCACTGAAGCTTTCTTT	CASSADRGRITEAFF
TRBV6-5	TRBJ2-2	many	TRBD2	TGTGCCAGCAGTTACTTGGAGCTAGCGGGGGTCTCCGGGGAGCTGTTTTTT	CASSYLELAGVSGELFF
TRBV11-2	TRBJ2-6	NA	NA	TGTGCCAGCAGCCCGGGGGCCGGTGCAGGGGCCAACGTCCTGACTTTC	CASSPGAGAGANVLTF
TRBV11-3	TRBJ2-4	many	NA	TGTGCCAGCAGCTTTTTAGGGGATCAAGACGCAATCTTC	CASSFLGDQDAIF
TRBV12-5	TRBJ2-7	NA	TRBD1	TGTGCTAGTGGTTTGATCGCACAGGGGTCCTACGAGCAGTACTTC	CASGLIAQGSYEQYF
TRBV6-5	TRBJ2-7	many	NA	TGTGCCAGCAGTTACGGAGGTTTCAGCTCCTACGAGCAGTACTTC	CASSYGGFSSYEQYF
TRBV6-1	TRBJ1-1	many	NA	TGTGCCAGCAGTGAAGTTCGGCAGAATCCTGAAGCTTTCTTT	CASSEVRQNPEAFF
TRBV20-1	TRBJ2-5	many	NA	TGCAGTGCTAGAGAATTGGCTCCGGACTGGACCCAGTACTTC	CSARELAPDWTQYF
TRBV19	TRBJ1-1	many	NA	TGTGCCAGTAGTTTCCGGAGAGGGCGGACTGAAGCTTTCTTT	CASSFRRGRTEAFF
TRBV6-5	TRBJ2-6	many	NA	TGTGCCAGCAGTTACTGGGACATCTCTGGGGCCAACGTCCTGACTTTC	CASSYWDISGANVLTF
TRBV11-3	TRBJ2-7	many	TRBD2	TGTGCCAGCAGCACACTAGCGGGGGCCTACGAGCAGTACTTC	CASSTLAGAYEQYF
TRBV7-2	TRBJ1-1	many	NA	TGTGCCAGCAGCGACTCCCCCACACCCACTGAAGCTTTCTTT	CASSDSPTPTEAFF
TRBV19	TRBJ2-6	few	TRBD1	TGTGCCAGTGCCGGGACAGGCAGCTCTGGGGCCAACGTCCTGACTTTC	CASAGTGSSGANVLTF
TRBV7-6	TRBJ2-5	many	TRBD2	TGTGCCAGCAGCTCTCCGGGACTAGCGGGTGGGGAGACCCAGTACTTC	CASSSPGLAGGETQYF
TRBV20-1	TRBJ2-5	NA	NA	TGCAGTGCTAGAGATCAACAAGAGACCCAGTACTTC	CSARDQQETQYF
TRBV20-1	TRBJ1-3	few	NA	TGCAGTGCTAGTGCCGTAGGGGGAGGGCTCGGAAACACCATATATTTT	CSASAVGGGLGNTIYF
TRBV4-2	TRBJ1-2	NA	TRBD1	TGTGCCAGCGACCAAGACGGACAGGGGGCGCGCGGCTACACCTTC	CASDQDGQGARGYTF